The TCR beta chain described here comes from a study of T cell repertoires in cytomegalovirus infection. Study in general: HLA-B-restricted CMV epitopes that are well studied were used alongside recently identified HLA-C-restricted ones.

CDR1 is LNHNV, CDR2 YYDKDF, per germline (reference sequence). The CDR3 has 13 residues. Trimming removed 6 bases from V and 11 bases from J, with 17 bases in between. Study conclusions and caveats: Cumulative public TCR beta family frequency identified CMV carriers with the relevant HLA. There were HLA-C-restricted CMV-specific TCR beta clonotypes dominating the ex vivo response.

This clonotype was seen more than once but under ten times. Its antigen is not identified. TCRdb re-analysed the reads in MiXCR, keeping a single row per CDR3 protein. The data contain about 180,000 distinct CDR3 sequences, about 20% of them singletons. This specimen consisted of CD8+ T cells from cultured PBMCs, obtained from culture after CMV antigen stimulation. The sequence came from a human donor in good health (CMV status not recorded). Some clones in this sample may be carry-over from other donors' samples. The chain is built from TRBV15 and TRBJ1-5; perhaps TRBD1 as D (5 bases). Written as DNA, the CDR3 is TGTGCCACCAGTGTCAAGGCCCTAGGGGCCCAGCATTTT. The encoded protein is CATSVKALGAQHF. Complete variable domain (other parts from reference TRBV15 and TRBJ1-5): DAMVIQNPRYQVTQFGKPVTLSCSQTLNHNVMYWYQQKSSQAPKLLFHYYDKDFNNEADTPDNFQSRRPNTSFCFLDIRSPGLGDTAMYLCATSVKALGAQHFGDGTRLSIL.